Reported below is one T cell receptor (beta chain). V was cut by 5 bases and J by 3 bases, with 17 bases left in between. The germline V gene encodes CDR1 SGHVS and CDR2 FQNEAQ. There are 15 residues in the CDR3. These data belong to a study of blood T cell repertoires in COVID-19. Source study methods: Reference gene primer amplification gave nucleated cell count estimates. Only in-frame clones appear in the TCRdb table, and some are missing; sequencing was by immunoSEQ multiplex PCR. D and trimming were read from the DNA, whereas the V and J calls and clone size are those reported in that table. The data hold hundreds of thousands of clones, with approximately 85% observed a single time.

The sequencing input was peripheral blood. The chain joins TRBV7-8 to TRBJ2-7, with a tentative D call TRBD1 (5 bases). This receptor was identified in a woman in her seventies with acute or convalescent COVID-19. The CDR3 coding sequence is TGTGCCAGCAGCCCCCTTGGCCAGGGCCGCTACGAGCAGTACTTC. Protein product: CASSPLGQGRYEQYF.